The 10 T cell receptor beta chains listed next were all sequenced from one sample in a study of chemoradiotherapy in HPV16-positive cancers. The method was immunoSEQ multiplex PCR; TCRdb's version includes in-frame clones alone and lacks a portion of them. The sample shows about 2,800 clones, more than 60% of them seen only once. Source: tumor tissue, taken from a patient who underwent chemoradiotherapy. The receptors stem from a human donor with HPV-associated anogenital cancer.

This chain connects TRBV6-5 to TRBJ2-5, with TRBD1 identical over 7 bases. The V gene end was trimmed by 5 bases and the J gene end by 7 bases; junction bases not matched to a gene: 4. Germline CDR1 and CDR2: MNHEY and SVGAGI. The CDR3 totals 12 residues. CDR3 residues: CASSTGAVTQYF. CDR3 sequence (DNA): TGTGCCAGCAGTACAGGGGCGGTGACCCAGTACTTC.

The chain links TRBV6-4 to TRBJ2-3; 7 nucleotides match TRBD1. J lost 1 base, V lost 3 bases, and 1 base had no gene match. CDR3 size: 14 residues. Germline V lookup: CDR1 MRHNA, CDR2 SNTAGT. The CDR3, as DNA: TGTGCCAGCAGTGAAGGGGGCGGCACAGATACGCAGTATTTT. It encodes CASSEGGGTDTQYF.

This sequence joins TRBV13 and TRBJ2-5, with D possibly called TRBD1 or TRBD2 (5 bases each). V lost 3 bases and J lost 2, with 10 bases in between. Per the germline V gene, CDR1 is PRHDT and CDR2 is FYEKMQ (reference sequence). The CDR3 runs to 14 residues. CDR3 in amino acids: CASSFRGPQETQYF. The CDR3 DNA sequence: TGTGCCAGCAGCTTCCGGGGCCCTCAAGAGACCCAGTACTTC.

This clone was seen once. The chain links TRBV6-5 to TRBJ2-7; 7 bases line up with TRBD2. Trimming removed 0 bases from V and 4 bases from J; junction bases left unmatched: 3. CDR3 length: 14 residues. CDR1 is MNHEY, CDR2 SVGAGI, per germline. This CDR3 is CASSYSGTIYEQYF. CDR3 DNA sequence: TGTGCCAGCAGTTACTCTGGGACTATATACGAGCAGTACTTC.

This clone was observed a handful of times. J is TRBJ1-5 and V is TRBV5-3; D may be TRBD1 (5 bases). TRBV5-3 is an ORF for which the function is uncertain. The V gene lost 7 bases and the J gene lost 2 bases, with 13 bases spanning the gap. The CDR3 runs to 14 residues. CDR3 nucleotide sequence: TGTGCCAGAGGTACAGGTTACGGCAATCAGCCCCAGCATTTT. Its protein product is CARGTGYGNQPQHF.

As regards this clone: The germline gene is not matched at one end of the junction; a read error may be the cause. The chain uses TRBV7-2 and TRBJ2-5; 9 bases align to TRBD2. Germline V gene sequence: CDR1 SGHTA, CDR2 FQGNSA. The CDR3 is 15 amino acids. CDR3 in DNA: TGTGCCAGCGGCTTAGGCGGGGGGGCCATTGAGACCCAGTACTTC. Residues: CASGLGGGAIETQYF.

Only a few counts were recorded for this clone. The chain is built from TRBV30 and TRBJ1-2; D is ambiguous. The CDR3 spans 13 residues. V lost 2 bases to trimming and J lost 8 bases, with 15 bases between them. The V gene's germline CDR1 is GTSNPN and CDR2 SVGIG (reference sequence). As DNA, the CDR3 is TGTGCCTGGAGTCGTATGGGCTTTGGAGGCTACACCTTC. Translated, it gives CAWSRMGFGGYTF.

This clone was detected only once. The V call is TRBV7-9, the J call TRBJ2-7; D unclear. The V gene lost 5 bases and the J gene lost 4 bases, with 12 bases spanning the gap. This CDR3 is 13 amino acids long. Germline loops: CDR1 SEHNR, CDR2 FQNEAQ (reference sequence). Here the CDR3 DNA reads TGTGCCAGCAGCGCCGGGCTAAATTACGAGCAGTACTTC. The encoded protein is CASSAGLNYEQYF.

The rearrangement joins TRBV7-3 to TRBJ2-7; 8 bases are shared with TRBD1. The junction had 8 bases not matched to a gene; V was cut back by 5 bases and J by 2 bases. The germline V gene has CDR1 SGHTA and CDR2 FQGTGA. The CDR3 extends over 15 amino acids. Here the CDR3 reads CASSPSGTGAYEQYF. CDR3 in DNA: TGTGCCAGCAGCCCTTCCGGGACAGGAGCCTACGAGCAGTACTTC. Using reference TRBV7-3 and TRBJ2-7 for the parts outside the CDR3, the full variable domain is GAGVSQTPSNKVTEKGKYVELRCDPISGHTALYWYRQSLGQGPEFLIYFQGTGAADDSGLPNDRFFAVRPEGSVSTLKIQRTERGDSAVYLCASSPSGTGAYEQYFGPGTRLTVT.

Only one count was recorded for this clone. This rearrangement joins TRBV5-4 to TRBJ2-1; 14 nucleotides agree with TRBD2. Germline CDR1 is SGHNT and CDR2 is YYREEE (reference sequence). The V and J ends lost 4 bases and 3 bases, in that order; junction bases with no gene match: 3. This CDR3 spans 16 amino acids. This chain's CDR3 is CASSRTSGGNYNEQFF. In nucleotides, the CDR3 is TGTGCCAGCAGCCGGACTAGCGGGGGGAACTACAATGAGCAGTTCTTC.